This T cell receptor beta chain was documented in a study of CD8 T cell repertoires and HIV-1 epitope variants. Clones were sequenced by immunoSEQ multiplex PCR, and TCRdb holds only the in-frame ones, with some missing. The sample records under 6,000 clones, roughly 62% being singletons. This clone has a handful of counts. The antigen remains unidentified. The CDR3 has 14 residues. The germline V gene encodes CDR1 SGDLS and CDR2 YYNGEE. After removal of 0 bases from V and 7 bases from J, the junction contained 5 bases not matched to a gene. This TCR was sampled from a male donor with HIV. The sample comprised cultured CD8+ T cells derived from PBMCs. J is TRBJ2-7 and V is TRBV9; the match to TRBD1 covers 9 bases. This chain's CDR3 is CASSVDRGQREQYF. The CDR3 bases are TGTGCCAGCAGCGTAGACAGGGGGCAGCGAGAGCAGTACTTC. The full variable domain, its missing parts supplied by reference TRBV9 and TRBJ2-7, is DSGVTQTPKHLITATGQRVTLRCSPRSGDLSVYWYQQSLDQGLQFLIQYYNGEERAKGNILERFSAQQFPDLHSELNLSSLELGDSALYFCASSVDRGQREQYFGPGTRLTVT.